This is a list of T cell receptor beta chains from one sample in a study of blood T cells in healthy people across ages. TCRdb used MiXCR to reprocess the 5' RACE reads, holding one entry per CDR3 protein. The repertoire holds roughly 680,000 distinct CDR3 sequences, with 45% to 50% as singletons. The specimen was blood. The receptors stem from a woman aged 55-70 years in good health. Both conserved end residues are part of each CDR3. A D gene is named only where the DNA matches it firmly. The listing skips clone size in some rows; elsewhere it reads once, few, many or a size class.

D | size | J | V | length | CDR3 | DNA
TRBD1 | - | TRBJ2-5 | TRBV7-9 | 15 | CASSPGTGERETQYF | TGTGCCAGCAGCCCCGGGACAGGGGAGAGGGAGACCCAGTACTTC
TRBD2 | - | TRBJ2-7 | TRBV6-4 | 13 | CASTGGGSYEQYF | TGTGCCAGCACGGGAGGGGGTTCCTACGAGCAGTACTTC
TRBD1 | few | TRBJ2-7 | TRBV4-3 | 16 | CASSQDLGQADYEQYF | TGCGCCAGCAGCCAAGATCTGGGACAGGCCGACTACGAGCAGTACTTC
- | - | TRBJ2-3 | TRBV7-2 | 16 | CASSLRVLASTDTQYF | TGTGCCAGCAGCTTAAGAGTTCTTGCTAGCACAGATACGCAGTATTTT
- | few | TRBJ2-2 | TRBV7-2 | 13 | CASSLEYTGELFF | TGTGCCAGCAGCTTAGAGTACACCGGGGAGCTGTTTTTT
- | once | TRBJ1-2 | TRBV10-3 | 18 | CAIRRLGEPGPDGYGYTF | TGTGCCATCAGGAGGTTAGGGGAACCGGGCCCCGATGGGTATGGCTACACCTTC
- | - | TRBJ2-3 | TRBV5-1 | 16 | CASSLLATGGTDTQYF | TGCGCCAGCAGCTTGTTGGCAACTGGGGGCACAGATACGCAGTATTTT
TRBD1 | - | TRBJ1-1 | TRBV5-1 | 16 | CASKAPLGGWGTEAFF | TGCGCCAGCAAAGCCCCACTAGGGGGCTGGGGCACTGAAGCTTTCTTT
TRBD1 | - | TRBJ1-6 | TRBV14 | 17 | CASSQGGPGQGNSPLHF | TGTGCCAGCAGCCAAGGCGGTCCGGGACAGGGTAATTCACCCCTCCACTTT
TRBD2 | - | TRBJ2-3 | TRBV2 | 16 | CASMGGLAGDLDTQYF | TGTGCCAGCATGGGGGGGCTAGCGGGAGATCTCGATACGCAGTATTTT
- | few | TRBJ1-2 | TRBV4-2 | 14 | CASSQVLEGDGYTF | TGTGCCAGCAGCCAAGTGTTGGAGGGGGATGGCTACACCTTC
TRBD2 | - | TRBJ2-7 | TRBV20-1 | 16 | CSARELSGRAVNEQYF | TGCAGTGCTAGAGAACTTAGCGGGAGGGCCGTGAACGAGCAGTACTTC
- | - | TRBJ2-5 | TRBV21-1 | 18 | CASSKELAGGRLQETQYF | TGTGCCAGCAGCAAAGAACTAGCGGGAGGCCGACTTCAAGAGACCCAGTACTTC
- | - | TRBJ2-7 | TRBV20-1 | 14 | CSVPLAGRSYEQYF | TGCAGTGTCCCCCTGGCAGGGAGGTCCTACGAGCAGTACTTC
- | few | TRBJ1-2 | TRBV11-1 | 13 | CASSFGPTYGYTF | TGTGCCAGCAGCTTCGGACCTACTTATGGCTACACCTTC
- | - | TRBJ2-2 | TRBV7-3 | 14 | CASSSQPNTGELFF | TGTGCCAGCAGCTCCCAACCGAACACCGGGGAGCTGTTTTTT
- | few | TRBJ2-7 | TRBV20-1 | 15 | CSASVGGSSSYEQYF | TGCAGTGCTAGCGTTGGGGGTTCCTCTTCCTACGAGCAGTACTTC
TRBD1 | - | TRBJ2-5 | TRBV7-2 | 15 | CASSLVRQGRETQYF | TGTGCCAGCAGCTTAGTCAGACAGGGTCGAGAGACCCAGTACTTC
TRBD2 | - | TRBJ2-3 | TRBV28 | 21 | CASSSRLAGELGRSRTDTQYF | TGTGCCAGCAGTAGTCGACTAGCGGGAGAGCTTGGGAGGAGTCGCACAGATACGCAGTATTTT
- | - | TRBJ1-2 | TRBV12-3/TRBV12-4 | 13 | CASSRTVDYGYTF | TGTGCCAGCAGTAGGACCGTGGACTATGGCTACACCTTC
TRBD2 | - | TRBJ2-3 | TRBV20-1 | 16 | CSASWGREGRSDTQYF | TGCAGTGCTAGTTGGGGCCGGGAGGGCCGATCAGATACGCAGTATTTT
- | - | TRBJ2-6 | TRBV5-5 | 17 | CASSIRDGSSGANVLTF | TGTGCCAGCAGCATCCGGGACGGCAGCTCTGGGGCCAACGTCCTGACTTTC
- | few | TRBJ2-5 | TRBV4-3 | 14 | CASSHSPGQETQYF | TGCGCCAGCAGCCATAGTCCGGGGCAAGAGACCCAGTACTTC
- | - | TRBJ2-1 | TRBV5-1 | 15 | CASSRMGGADNEQFF | TGCGCCAGCAGCCGGATGGGGGGAGCCGACAATGAGCAGTTCTTC
TRBD1 | - | TRBJ2-7 | TRBV5-1 | 14 | CASSEGQGGNEQYF | TGCGCCAGCAGCGAAGGACAGGGGGGTAACGAGCAGTACTTC
- | - | TRBJ2-1 | TRBV7-2 | 16 | CASSLGASSTYNEQFF | TGTGCCAGCAGCTTAGGGGCTAGCTCTACCTACAATGAGCAGTTCTTC
- | - | TRBJ1-6 | TRBV27 | 16 | CASSLLRGSYNSPLHF | TGTGCCAGCAGTTTATTACGGGGCTCCTATAATTCACCCCTCCACTTT
- | - | TRBJ2-3 | TRBV6-6 | 14 | CASSLGPNADTQYF | TGTGCCAGCAGTCTCGGGCCAAACGCAGATACGCAGTATTTT
TRBD2 | - | TRBJ2-1 | TRBV29-1 | 13 | CSVERGGTDEQFF | TGCAGCGTTGAACGGGGGGGCACGGATGAGCAGTTCTTC
TRBD1 | once | TRBJ2-5 | TRBV5-1 | 15 | CASSWGTGISQTQYF | TGCGCCAGCAGCTGGGGGACAGGGATCTCGCAGACCCAGTACTTC
TRBD2 | - | TRBJ2-7 | TRBV7-9 | 17 | CASSLGSASGGNYEQYF | TGTGCCAGCAGCTTAGGGTCTGCGTCGGGAGGCAACTACGAGCAGTACTTC
- | - | TRBJ1-4 | TRBV4-2 | 15 | CASSQEGGGNEKLFF | TGTGCCAGCAGCCAAGAAGGGGGGGGTAATGAAAAACTGTTTTTT
- | - | TRBJ1-1 | TRBV3-1 | 14 | CASLQRGAGTEAFF | TGTGCCAGCTTACAGCGGGGGGCCGGAACTGAAGCTTTCTTT
TRBD2 | - | TRBJ2-3 | TRBV5-1 | 16 | CASSLRPTGGTGTQYF | TGCGCCAGCAGCTTAAGGCCAACGGGAGGTACAGGTACGCAGTATTTT
TRBD1 | - | TRBJ2-1 | TRBV25-1 | 15 | CASSESTGDYNEQFF | TGTGCCAGCAGTGAATCCACAGGGGACTACAATGAGCAGTTCTTC
- | - | TRBJ2-1 | TRBV12-3/TRBV12-4 | 12 | CASSHTRNEQFF | TGTGCCAGCAGCCATACAAGGAATGAGCAGTTCTTC
- | - | TRBJ2-7 | TRBV29-1 | 10 | CSVGDNEQYF | TGCAGCGTCGGGGACAATGAGCAGTACTTC
- | few | TRBJ1-6 | TRBV6-1 | 11 | CASRDPSPLHF | TGTGCCAGCAGAGACCCTTCACCCCTCCACTTT
TRBD2 | - | TRBJ2-5 | TRBV10-3 | 16 | CAISGSSGGTRETQYF | TGTGCCATCAGTGGTTCTAGCGGAGGGACCAGGGAGACCCAGTACTTC
TRBD2 | - | TRBJ2-1 | TRBV7-2 | 18 | CASSFVMLSVTSLNEQFF | TGTGCCAGCAGCTTCGTAATGCTCTCCGTGACTAGCCTGAATGAGCAGTTCTTC
TRBD1 | - | TRBJ2-7 | TRBV20-1 | 15 | CSAMGTLDRSYEQYF | TGCAGTGCTATGGGGACCCTGGACAGGTCCTACGAGCAGTACTTC
- | - | TRBJ1-2 | TRBV2 | 13 | CASRAQRVYGYTF | TGTGCCAGCAGGGCCCAGAGGGTTTATGGCTACACCTTC
TRBD1 | few | TRBJ1-2 | TRBV7-2 | 14 | CASSFDRAARGYTF | TGTGCCAGCAGCTTCGACAGGGCCGCTAGGGGCTACACCTTC
TRBD1 | - | TRBJ2-1 | TRBV7-8 | 11 | CASSRDRKQFF | TGTGCCAGCAGCCGGGACAGGAAGCAGTTCTTC
- | - | TRBJ2-5 | TRBV6-2/TRBV6-3 | 14 | CASSLGTGLQTQYF | TGTGCCAGCTCCCTAGGCACGGGTCTGCAGACCCAGTACTTC
TRBD2 | - | TRBJ2-7 | TRBV9 | 16 | CASSVSGRASYNEQYF | TGTGCCAGCAGCGTATCGGGGAGGGCGTCCTACAATGAGCAGTACTTC
- | few | TRBJ2-3 | TRBV29-1 | 11 | CSSLYTDTQYF | TGCAGCTCCCTCTACACAGATACGCAGTATTTT
- | few | TRBJ2-4 | TRBV15 | 16 | CATSRVDAGVKNIQYF | TGTGCCACCAGCAGAGTAGACGCAGGGGTCAAAAACATTCAGTACTTC
TRBD1 | - | TRBJ2-3 | TRBV7-2 | 17 | CASSFRGGPISTDTQYF | TGTGCCAGCAGCTTCAGAGGGGGCCCTATCAGCACAGATACGCAGTATTTT
TRBD2 | - | TRBJ2-2 | TRBV12-3/TRBV12-4 | 14 | CASRVAGATGELFF | TGTGCCAGCAGGGTAGCGGGAGCGACCGGGGAGCTGTTTTTT
- | - | TRBJ2-7 | TRBV29-1 | 13 | CSVADPVGYEQYF | TGCAGCGTTGCTGATCCCGTCGGCTACGAGCAGTACTTC
- | many | TRBJ2-4 | TRBV5-1 | 14 | CASRSRGSQNIQYF | TGCGCCAGCCGGTCCCGGGGATCGCAAAACATTCAGTACTTC
TRBD1 | few | TRBJ1-2 | TRBV20-1 | 16 | CSARDSWHRGSEGYTF | TGCAGTGCTAGAGATTCTTGGCACAGGGGATCGGAGGGCTACACCTTC
- | - | TRBJ2-3 | TRBV5-1 | 15 | CASSPGIHSADTQYF | TGCGCCAGCAGCCCGGGGATCCACTCAGCAGATACGCAGTATTTT
- | - | TRBJ2-7 | TRBV28 | 15 | CASSELGQGGYERYF | TGTGCCAGCAGTGAACTCGGACAGGGAGGGTACGAGCGGTACTTC
- | - | TRBJ1-5 | TRBV20-1 | 15 | CSAKPQGFGNQPQHF | TGCAGTGCTAAACCACAGGGCTTTGGCAATCAGCCCCAGCATTTT
TRBD2 | - | TRBJ2-7 | TRBV4-2 | 16 | CASSLHSGRRGNEQYF | TGTGCCAGCAGCCTACATAGCGGGAGACGGGGCAACGAGCAGTACTTC
- | few | TRBJ2-1 | TRBV4-3 | 16 | CASSQDMTGDYNEQFF | TGCGCCAGCAGCCAAGATATGACGGGAGACTACAATGAGCAGTTCTTC
TRBD2 | - | TRBJ2-7 | TRBV7-2 | 17 | CASSPTAGAGGYNEQYF | TGTGCCAGCAGCCCTACCGCGGGGGCGGGAGGGTACAATGAGCAGTACTTC
- | few | TRBJ1-2 | TRBV9 | 15 | CASSVGGDFYYGYTF | TGTGCCAGCAGCGTAGGGGGGGACTTCTACTATGGCTACACCTTC